This is a list of T cell receptor beta chains from one sample in a study of T cell repertoires in aging, cancer and after chemotherapy. TCRdb passed the multiplex PCR reads through MiXCR, listing each CDR3 protein once. The table lists 1,600 or so distinct CDR3 sequences, roughly 30% of them singletons, with approximately 20% in the top ten. The specimen was blood. The receptors shown here come from a human donor with a solid tumor. Each CDR3 is given with its conserved first and last residue. The order of the fields is V gene, J gene, clone size, D gene, CDR3 DNA, CDR3 protein. D genes are given only for firm matches. The size field is filled for only some rows; it gives once, few, many or a size class.

>TRBV12-3/TRBV12-4|TRBJ2-5|-|-
TGTGCCAGCAGTGTTCAAGAGACCCAGTACTTC
CASSVQETQYF
>TRBV7-9|TRBJ1-3|few|-
TGTGCCAGCAATCAAGACACCATATATTTT
CASNQDTIYF
>TRBV6-1|TRBJ1-1|few|-
TGTGCCTGCCGGACGAAGAACACTGAAGCTTTCTTT
CACRTKNTEAFF
>TRBV20-1|TRBJ2-1|large|TRBD2
TGCAGTGCTAGAGCACTAGCGGGCTACAATGAGCAGTTCTTC
CSARALAGYNEQFF
>TRBV7-9|TRBJ1-3|few|-
TGTGCCAGCAGCTTACCCCTTTACAGGGATGGAAACACCATATATTTT
CASSLPLYRDGNTIYF
>TRBV6-1|TRBJ2-7|-|-
TGTGCCAGCCCTAGCGAAAAATACGAGCAGTACTTC
CASPSEKYEQYF
>TRBV10-1|TRBJ1-1|few|-
TGCGCCAGCAGCCCTAGGAATGGAAGGACTGAAGCTTTCTTT
CASSPRNGRTEAFF
>TRBV20-1|TRBJ2-7|-|-
TGCAGTGTCGGACTCTACTACGAGCAGTACTTC
CSVGLYYEQYF
>TRBV19|TRBJ1-2|large|-
TGTGCCAGTAGTACCGCCGGCTATGGCTACACCTTC
CASSTAGYGYTF
>TRBV6-1|TRBJ1-2|large|TRBD1
TGTGCCAGCACCGGGACAGGCTATGGCTACACCTTC
CASTGTGYGYTF
>TRBV20-1|TRBJ1-2|-|-
TGCAGTGCTAGAGATCCAGGGTCCAAGGATGGCTACACCTTC
CSARDPGSKDGYTF
>TRBV19|TRBJ1-5|large|-
TGTGCCAGTAGTGCCGACAGATATCAGCCCCAGCATTTT
CASSADRYQPQHF
>TRBV15|TRBJ2-1|-|-
TGTGCCACTAGCGCCAACTCCTACAATGAGCAGTTCTTC
CATSANSYNEQFF
>TRBV6-1|TRBJ1-3|-|TRBD1
TGTGCCAGCAGTCGACAGGGCTCCGGAAACACCATATATTTT
CASSRQGSGNTIYF
>TRBV28|TRBJ1-5|once|-
TGTGCCAGCAGTTTCTACAGGACCAGCAATCAGCCCCAGCATTTT
CASSFYRTSNQPQHF
>TRBV20-1|TRBJ2-1|few|-
TGCAGTGCTAGCCTTAATGACGGGGGCCATGAGCAGTTCTTC
CSASLNDGGHEQFF
>TRBV11-1|TRBJ1-2|large|-
TGTGCCAGCGAGGGTGTCGACTATGGCTACACCTTC
CASEGVDYGYTF
>TRBV11-2|TRBJ2-5|few|-
TGTGCCAGCAGTTGGGGGGAGACCCAGTACTTC
CASSWGETQYF
>TRBV6-5|TRBJ2-5|-|TRBD1
TGTGCCAGCAGTCGCGGGACAGGGTTTACCATCCAAGAGACCCAGTACTTC
CASSRGTGFTIQETQYF
>TRBV25-1|TRBJ2-7|few|-
TGTGCCAGCAGTGAATGTTTGCGGGAAGGCTCCTACGAGCAGTACTTC
CASSECLREGSYEQYF
>TRBV7-9|TRBJ1-5|-|TRBD1
TGTGCCAGCAGCTCAGCCGGGACAGGGGTAACGGATAGCAATCAGCCCCAGCATTTT
CASSSAGTGVTDSNQPQHF
>TRBV7-3|TRBJ1-2|few|-
TGTGCCAGCAGCTCCATAACAGGGTCCGGCTACACCTTC
CASSSITGSGYTF
>TRBV27|TRBJ2-6|-|TRBD1
TGTGCCAGCAGTTTCGGACAGGGGGGCACCTCTGGGGCCAACGTCCTGACTTTC
CASSFGQGGTSGANVLTF
>TRBV4-1|TRBJ2-1|-|TRBD1
TGCGCCAGCAGCCAAGGGTCCAGGGGGTCCTACAATGAGCAGTTCTTC
CASSQGSRGSYNEQFF
>TRBV29-1|TRBJ2-2|large|-
TGCAGATTCCCGGGCAACACCGGGGAGCTGTTTTTT
CRFPGNTGELFF
>TRBV5-5|TRBJ2-1|few|-
TGTGCCAGCAGCCCCGACCCGGTGTCCTACAATGAGCAGTTCTTC
CASSPDPVSYNEQFF
>TRBV5-1|TRBJ2-2|-|TRBD1
TGCGCCAGCAGTTTTGGGGACAGCTTTAACGGGGAGCTGTTTTTT
CASSFGDSFNGELFF
>TRBV12-3/TRBV12-4|TRBJ2-1|few|-
TGTGCCAGCAGTTTTTGGAGGGACAGTGAGCAGTTCTTC
CASSFWRDSEQFF
>TRBV5-6|TRBJ2-7|large|-
TGTGCCAGCAGCTTGGACATTAACGAGCAGTACTTC
CASSLDINEQYF
>TRBV5-4|TRBJ1-2|-|-
TGTGCCAGCAGCTCAGATCCTAACTATGGCTACACCTTC
CASSSDPNYGYTF
>TRBV20-1|TRBJ2-3|few|TRBD2
TGCAGTGCCCTTGGGACTAGCGGCACAGATACGCAGTATTTT
CSALGTSGTDTQYF
>TRBV7-3|TRBJ1-1|-|-
TGTGCCAGCAGCTTATCGCCCTCGCCGAGCGCTGAAGCTTTCTTT
CASSLSPSPSAEAFF
>TRBV10-3|TRBJ1-5|few|-
TGTGCCATCAGTGCCGCGGGAGGCCTTAATCAGCCCCAGCATTTT
CAISAAGGLNQPQHF
>TRBV11-2|TRBJ2-1|-|-
TGTGCCAGCAGCACTTACAATGAGCAGTTCTTC
CASSTYNEQFF
>TRBV7-9|TRBJ2-6|large|TRBD2
TGTGCCAGCAGCTTAAAACTAGCGGGAGGGCCCTCTGGGGCCAACGTCCTGACTTTC
CASSLKLAGGPSGANVLTF
>TRBV6-1|TRBJ2-1|large|-
TGTGCCAGCAGCTTTCGAGGAAATGACAATGAGCAGTTCTTC
CASSFRGNDNEQFF